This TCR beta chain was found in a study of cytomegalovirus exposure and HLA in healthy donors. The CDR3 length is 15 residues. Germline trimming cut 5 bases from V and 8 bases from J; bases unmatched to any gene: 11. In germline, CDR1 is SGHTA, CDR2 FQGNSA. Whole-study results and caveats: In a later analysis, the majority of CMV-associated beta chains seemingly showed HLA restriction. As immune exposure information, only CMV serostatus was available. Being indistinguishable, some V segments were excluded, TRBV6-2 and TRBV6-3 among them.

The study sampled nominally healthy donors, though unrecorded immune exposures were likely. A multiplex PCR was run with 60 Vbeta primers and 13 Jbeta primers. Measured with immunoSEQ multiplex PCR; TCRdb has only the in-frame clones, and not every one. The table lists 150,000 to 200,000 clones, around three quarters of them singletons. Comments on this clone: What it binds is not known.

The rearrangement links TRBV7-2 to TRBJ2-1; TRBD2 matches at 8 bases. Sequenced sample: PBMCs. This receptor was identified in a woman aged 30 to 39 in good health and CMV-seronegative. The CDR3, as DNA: TGTGCCAGCAGCCGCGCGGGAGGCCCCGTCCATGAGCAGTTCTTC. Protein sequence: CASSRAGGPVHEQFF.